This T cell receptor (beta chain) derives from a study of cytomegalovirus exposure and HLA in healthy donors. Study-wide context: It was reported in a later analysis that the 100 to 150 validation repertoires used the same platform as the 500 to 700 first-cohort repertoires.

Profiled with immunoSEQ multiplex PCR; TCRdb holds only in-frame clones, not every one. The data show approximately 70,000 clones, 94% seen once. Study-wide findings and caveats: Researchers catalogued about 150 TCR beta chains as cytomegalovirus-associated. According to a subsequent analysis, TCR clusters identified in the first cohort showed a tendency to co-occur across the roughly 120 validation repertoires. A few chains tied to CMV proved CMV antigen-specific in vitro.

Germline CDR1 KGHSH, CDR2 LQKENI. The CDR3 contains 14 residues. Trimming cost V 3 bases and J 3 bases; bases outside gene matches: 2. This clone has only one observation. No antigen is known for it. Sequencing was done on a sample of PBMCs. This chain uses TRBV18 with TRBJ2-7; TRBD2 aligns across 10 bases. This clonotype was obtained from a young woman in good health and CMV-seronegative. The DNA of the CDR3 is TGTGCCAGCTCACCTACTAGCGGGGACTACGAGCAGTACTTC. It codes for CASSPTSGDYEQYF.